This T cell receptor (beta chain) is drawn from a study of blood T cell repertoires in COVID-19. Study background: PBMCs, B-cell-depleted T cells, or T cells provided the cDNA or gDNA that made up the material.

Germline-derived CDR1 and CDR2 are LGHDT and YNNKEL (reference sequence). CDR3 length: 15 amino acids. Trimming removed 7 bases from V and 5 bases from J, with 20 bases in between. Sequencing used immunoSEQ multiplex PCR; TCRdb keeps in-frame clones, though not all of them. The repertoire holds tens of thousands of clones, about 69% seen once, with roughly 21% in the top ten. This receptor was taken from a man between 65 and 79 years old with acute or convalescent COVID-19. The gene calls are TRBV3-1 (or the pseudogene TRBV3-2) and TRBJ2-5; D is possibly TRBD1 (6 bases). Input material: peripheral blood. The DNA of the CDR3 is TGTGCCAGCACCTTTGGGGGCAGGGTAGGGGAGACCCAGTACTTC. Its translation is CASTFGGRVGETQYF.